This T cell receptor beta chain was recorded in a study of cytomegalovirus exposure and HLA in healthy donors. Overall study findings and caveats: There were a few CMV-associated chains whose specificity for CMV antigens was confirmed in vitro. TCR beta chains numbering under 200 were designated cytomegalovirus-associated.

It was with 60 Vbeta and 13 Jbeta primers that the PCR ran. Repertoires were generated with immunoSEQ multiplex PCR, while TCRdb's copy carries only in-frame clones and drops some. The data contain 95,000 to 150,000 clones, 70% to 85% of them singletons. A remark on this clone: Its antigen remains unidentified.

Trimming cost V 0 bases and J 7 bases, with 11 bases left between them. In germline, CDR1 is SGHRS, CDR2 YFSETQ. The CDR3 runs 13 residues. V is TRBV5-1 and J is TRBJ2-7, with a possible D match to TRBD2 (5 bases). This receptor was obtained from a young man in good health and CMV-seronegative. Source material: PBMCs. This CDR3 is CASSLVSGFEQYF. CDR3 nucleotides: TGCGCCAGCAGCTTGGTCTCGGGGTTTGAGCAGTACTTC.